This T cell receptor (beta chain) originates from a study of response to subunit inactivated influenza vaccine. The CDR3 is made up of 15 amino acids. General study findings and limits: The authors proposed limited new T cell recruitment per seasonal influenza vaccination.

TCRdb recomputed calls from the RT-PCR reads with MiXCR, one row per CDR3 protein. Among 500,000 to 650,000 distinct CDR3 sequences listed, about 7.6% were seen once. Comments on this clonotype: The target antigen is unknown.

The J gene is TRBJ1-1, the V gene TRBV21-1; the table calls TRBD1, which could not be checked here. TRBV21-1 is assigned pseudogene status. The TCR sequence derives from a man aged 50-75 years who received an inactivated influenza vaccine. Material: PBMCs from blood, obtained approximately 25 months after vaccination. The CDR3 DNA reads as TGTGCCAGCAGCAAAGGGGACAGGCGGGACACTGAAGCTTTCTTT. Translating it yields CASSKGDRRDTEAFF.